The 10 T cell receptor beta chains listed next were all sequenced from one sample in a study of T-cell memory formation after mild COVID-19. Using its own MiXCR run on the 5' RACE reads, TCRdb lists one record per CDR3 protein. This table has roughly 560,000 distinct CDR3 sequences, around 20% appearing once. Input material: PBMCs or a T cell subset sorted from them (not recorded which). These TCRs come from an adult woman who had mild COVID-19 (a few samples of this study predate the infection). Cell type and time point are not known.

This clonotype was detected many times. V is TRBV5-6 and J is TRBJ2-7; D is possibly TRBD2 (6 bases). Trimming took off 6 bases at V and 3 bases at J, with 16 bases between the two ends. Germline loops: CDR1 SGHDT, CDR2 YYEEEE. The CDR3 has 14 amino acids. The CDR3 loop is CASNLRGEDYEQYF. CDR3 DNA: TGTGCCAGCAACCTGCGGGGAGAGGACTACGAGCAGTACTTC.

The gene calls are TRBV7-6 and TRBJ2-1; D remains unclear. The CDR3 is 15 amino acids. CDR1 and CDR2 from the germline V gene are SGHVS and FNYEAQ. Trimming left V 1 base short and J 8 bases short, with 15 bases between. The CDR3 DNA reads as TGTGCCAGCAGCTTAGAGGTTAGCCCCTGGGATGAGCAGTTCTTC. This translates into CASSLEVSPWDEQFF.

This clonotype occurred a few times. CDR3 DNA sequence: TGCAGTGCTAGAGAAGCCGGGGGGCAACCCAATGAGCAGTTCTTC. This codes for CSAREAGGQPNEQFF. The chain carries TRBV20-1 and TRBJ2-1, with D tentatively TRBD2 (7 bases). Germline V gives CDR1 DFQATT, CDR2 SNEGSKA (reference sequence). The CDR3 is made up of 15 amino acids. V lost 0 bases, J lost 6 bases, and 15 bases lay in between.

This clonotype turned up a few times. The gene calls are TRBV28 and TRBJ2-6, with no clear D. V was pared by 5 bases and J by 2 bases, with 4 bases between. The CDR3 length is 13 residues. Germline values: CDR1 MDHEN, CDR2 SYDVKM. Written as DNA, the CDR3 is TGTGCCAGCAGTGCCCCTGGGGCCAACGTCCTGACTTTC. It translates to CASSAPGANVLTF.

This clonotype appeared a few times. The CDR3 loop reads CSARDFLDGYTF. The CDR3 coding sequence is TGCAGTGCAAGGGACTTTTTAGATGGCTACACCTTC. This rearrangement joins TRBV20-1 to TRBJ1-2; maybe TRBD1 (5 bases). The CDR3 sequence is 12 residues long. V was trimmed by 6 bases and J by 6 bases, leaving 14 bases between them. Looked up from germline, CDR1 is DFQATT and CDR2 is SNEGSKA (reference sequence).

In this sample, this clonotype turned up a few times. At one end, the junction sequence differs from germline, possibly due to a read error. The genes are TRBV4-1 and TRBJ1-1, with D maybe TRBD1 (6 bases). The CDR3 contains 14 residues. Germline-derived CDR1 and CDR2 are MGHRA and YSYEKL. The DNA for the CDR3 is TGCGCCAGCCGCCACATTGGGGGGCGGACTGAAGCTTTCTTT. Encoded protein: CASRHIGGRTEAFF.

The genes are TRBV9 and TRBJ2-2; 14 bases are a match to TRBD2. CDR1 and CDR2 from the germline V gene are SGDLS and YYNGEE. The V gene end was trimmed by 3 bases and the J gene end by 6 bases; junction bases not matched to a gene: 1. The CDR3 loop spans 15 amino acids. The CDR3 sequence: CASSATSGRAGELFF. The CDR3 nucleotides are TGTGCCAGCAGCGCGACTAGCGGGAGGGCCGGGGAGCTGTTTTTT.

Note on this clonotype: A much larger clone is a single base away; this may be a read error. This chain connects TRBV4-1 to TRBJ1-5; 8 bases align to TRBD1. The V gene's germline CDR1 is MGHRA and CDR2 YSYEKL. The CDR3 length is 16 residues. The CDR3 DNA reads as TGCGCCAGCAGCCAGTATCCGGGACAGGCGAACCAGCACCAGCATTTT. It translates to CASSQYPGQANQHQHF.

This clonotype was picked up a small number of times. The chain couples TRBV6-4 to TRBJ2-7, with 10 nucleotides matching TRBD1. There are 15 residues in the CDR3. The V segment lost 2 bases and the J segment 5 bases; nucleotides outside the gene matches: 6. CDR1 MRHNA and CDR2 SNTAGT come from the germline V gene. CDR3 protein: CASSDPGQGYHEQYF. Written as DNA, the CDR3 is TGTGCCAGCAGTGACCCGGGACAGGGGTACCACGAGCAGTACTTC.

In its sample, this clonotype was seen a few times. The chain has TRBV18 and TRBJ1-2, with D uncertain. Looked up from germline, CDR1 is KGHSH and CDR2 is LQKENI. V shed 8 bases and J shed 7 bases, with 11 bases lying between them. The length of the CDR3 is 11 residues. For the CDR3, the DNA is TGTGCCAGCACCCGGGAGTCTGGCTACACCTTC. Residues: CASTRESGYTF.